This T cell receptor (beta chain) was recovered during a study of blood T cells in healthy people across ages. Combining a sample-barcoded 5' primer with a J-beta primer mix, a second PCR ran for about 6 to 11 cycles. TCRdb re-called the 5' RACE reads with MiXCR, one entry per CDR3 protein. The data show some 880,000 distinct CDR3 sequences, about 34% seen once. CDR3 size: 15 residues. Trimming removed 0 bases at V and 2 bases at J, with 10 bases between. Germline V gene lookup returns CDR1 SGHTA and CDR2 FQGNSA. This clonotype has a count of ten or more. Each individual donor underwent a draw of approximately 10 milliliters of peripheral blood. Total RNA, at least 6 micrograms per sample, came from PBMCs.

Sequencing was done on a sample of blood. V usage is TRBV7-2 and J usage is TRBJ1-2; D gene ambiguous. This receptor was identified in a man aged 18 to 30 in good health. The CDR3 nucleotides are TGTGCCAGCAGCTTAGCTGGCAGGACCAACTATGGCTACACCTTC. Its protein product is CASSLAGRTNYGYTF. Together with reference TRBV7-2 and TRBJ1-2, the CDR3 gives the full variable domain: GAGVSQSPSNKVTEKGKDVELRCDPISGHTALYWYRQSLGQGLEFLIYFQGNSAPDKSGLPSDRFSAERTGGSVSTLTIQRTQQEDSAVYLCASSLAGRTNYGYTFGSGTRLTVV.